Listed below are T cell receptor beta chains from one sample, sequenced in a study of post-analysis software for immune sequencing data. TCRdb re-called the PCR reads through MiXCR, storing one row per CDR3 protein. The sample contains over 300,000 distinct CDR3 sequences, less than 40% of which appear only once. Sequencing was done on a sample of blood. All receptors derive from a girl between 5 and 17 years old with multiple sclerosis. Both conserved end residues are part of each CDR3. A D gene is named only where the DNA matches it firmly. Size tells how often a clone was seen (once, few, many) or the class of an expanded clone, and some rows leave it out.

D gene: TRBD1
clone size: few
J gene: TRBJ1-6
V gene: TRBV27
CDR3 protein: CASSLGTGGYTPLHF
CDR3 DNA: TGTGCCAGCAGTTTGGGGACAGGGGGCTATACACCCCTCCACTTT

D gene: TRBD1
clone size: few
J gene: TRBJ2-1
V gene: TRBV6-6
CDR3 protein: CASSPTGQGNNEQFF
CDR3 DNA: TGTGCCAGCAGTCCGACGGGACAGGGGAACAATGAGCAGTTCTTC

D gene: TRBD1
clone size: .
J gene: TRBJ2-7
V gene: TRBV20-1
CDR3 protein: CSAITGGRYEQYF
CDR3 DNA: TGCAGTGCAATTACAGGGGGGCGATACGAGCAGTACTTC

D gene: .
clone size: few
J gene: TRBJ1-6
V gene: TRBV28
CDR3 protein: CASSTDTYNSPLHF
CDR3 DNA: TGTGCCAGCAGCACGGACACCTATAATTCACCCCTCCACTTT

D gene: TRBD1
clone size: few
J gene: TRBJ2-5
V gene: TRBV7-6
CDR3 protein: CASSGAGTGVLKTQYF
CDR3 DNA: TGTGCCAGCAGCGGTGCCGGGACAGGGGTGCTGAAGACCCAGTACTTC

D gene: TRBD2
clone size: .
J gene: TRBJ2-2
V gene: TRBV9
CDR3 protein: CASTGLAGGTGELFF
CDR3 DNA: TGTGCCAGCACCGGGCTAGCGGGGGGTACCGGGGAGCTGTTTTTT

D gene: TRBD1
clone size: few
J gene: TRBJ1-4
V gene: TRBV20-1
CDR3 protein: CSARGQGGEKLFF
CDR3 DNA: TGCAGTGCTAGAGGACAGGGTGGTGAAAAACTGTTTTTT

D gene: .
clone size: .
J gene: TRBJ2-1
V gene: TRBV5-1
CDR3 protein: CASSSTNGHNNEQFF
CDR3 DNA: TGCGCCAGCAGCTCAACTAACGGGCATAACAATGAGCAGTTCTTC

D gene: .
clone size: .
J gene: TRBJ1-1
V gene: TRBV6-5
CDR3 protein: CASSTSPTGWRTEAFF
CDR3 DNA: TGTGCCAGCAGTACTTCCCCTACAGGGTGGAGGACTGAAGCTTTCTTT

D gene: TRBD2
clone size: .
J gene: TRBJ2-5
V gene: TRBV5-1
CDR3 protein: CASSVSGGVETQYF
CDR3 DNA: TGCGCCAGCAGCGTGAGCGGGGGTGTCGAGACCCAGTACTTC

D gene: TRBD1
clone size: once
J gene: TRBJ2-5
V gene: TRBV28
CDR3 protein: CASSKLTPGQGKTQYF
CDR3 DNA: TGTGCCAGCAGTAAACTGACACCGGGACAGGGGAAGACCCAGTACTTC

D gene: .
clone size: .
J gene: TRBJ2-5
V gene: TRBV15
CDR3 protein: CATSRGAGAQETQYF
CDR3 DNA: TGTGCCACCAGCAGAGGCGCGGGGGCACAAGAGACCCAGTACTTC

D gene: .
clone size: few
J gene: TRBJ2-7
V gene: TRBV10-1
CDR3 protein: CASSPGRILTYEQYF
CDR3 DNA: TGCGCCAGCAGCCCGGGACGGATCCTAACCTACGAGCAGTACTTC

D gene: TRBD1
clone size: .
J gene: TRBJ2-7
V gene: TRBV7-9
CDR3 protein: CASSLGTGSTYEQYF
CDR3 DNA: TGTGCCAGCAGCTTGGGGACAGGGTCCACCTACGAGCAGTACTTC

D gene: .
clone size: .
J gene: TRBJ1-6
V gene: TRBV6-6
CDR3 protein: CASSRSGAGDSPLHF
CDR3 DNA: TGTGCCAGCAGCAGATCAGGGGCCGGAGATTCACCCCTCCACTTT

D gene: TRBD1
clone size: .
J gene: TRBJ2-2
V gene: TRBV4-1
CDR3 protein: CASSQYLGQGIGELFF
CDR3 DNA: TGCGCCAGCAGCCAATATCTAGGACAGGGAATCGGGGAGCTGTTTTTT

D gene: .
clone size: once
J gene: TRBJ1-2
V gene: TRBV5-1
CDR3 protein: CASSLLVTARHYGYTF
CDR3 DNA: TGCGCCAGCAGCTTGTTGGTGACAGCTAGACACTATGGCTACACCTTC

D gene: TRBD2
clone size: .
J gene: TRBJ2-1
V gene: TRBV12-3/TRBV12-4
CDR3 protein: CASSFRSGGAHNEQFF
CDR3 DNA: TGTGCCAGCAGTTTTCGGAGCGGGGGGGCCCACAATGAGCAGTTCTTC

D gene: TRBD1
clone size: .
J gene: TRBJ2-7
V gene: TRBV23-1
CDR3 protein: CASSQSRDRVYEQYF
CDR3 DNA: TGCGCCAGCAGTCAATCGCGGGACAGGGTATACGAGCAGTACTTC

D gene: .
clone size: few
J gene: TRBJ2-5
V gene: TRBV20-1
CDR3 protein: CSASGERRQETQYF
CDR3 DNA: TGCAGTGCTTCGGGAGAGCGGCGGCAAGAGACCCAGTACTTC

D gene: .
clone size: .
J gene: TRBJ1-5
V gene: TRBV20-1
CDR3 protein: CSVGGNQPQHF
CDR3 DNA: TGCAGTGTAGGGGGCAATCAGCCCCAGCATTTT

D gene: .
clone size: .
J gene: TRBJ1-1
V gene: TRBV12-3/TRBV12-4
CDR3 protein: CASTKGEQLQRQAFF
CDR3 DNA: TGTGCCAGCACCAAAGGCGAACAATTACAGCGCCAAGCTTTCTTT

D gene: TRBD2
clone size: .
J gene: TRBJ2-1
V gene: TRBV4-1
CDR3 protein: CASSPGLAGDEQFF
CDR3 DNA: TGCGCCAGCAGCCCGGGACTAGCAGGAGATGAGCAGTTCTTC

D gene: TRBD1
clone size: .
J gene: TRBJ1-2
V gene: TRBV6-6
CDR3 protein: CASSSLTGGADTF
CDR3 DNA: TGTGCCAGCAGTTCCCTTACAGGGGGCGCTGACACCTTC

D gene: TRBD1
clone size: few
J gene: TRBJ1-4
V gene: TRBV7-6
CDR3 protein: CASSLAPGTGNEKLFF
CDR3 DNA: TGTGCCAGCAGCTTAGCCCCCGGGACAGGGAATGAAAAACTGTTTTTT

D gene: .
clone size: .
J gene: TRBJ2-3
V gene: TRBV27
CDR3 protein: CASRDILGGGTDTQYF
CDR3 DNA: TGTGCCAGCAGAGATATTCTAGGGGGGGGCACAGATACGCAGTATTTT

D gene: TRBD1
clone size: .
J gene: TRBJ1-6
V gene: TRBV4-3
CDR3 protein: CASSQSGQELYNSPLHF
CDR3 DNA: TGCGCCAGCAGCCAATCTGGACAGGAACTCTATAATTCACCCCTCCACTTT

D gene: TRBD1
clone size: .
J gene: TRBJ2-4
V gene: TRBV5-1
CDR3 protein: CASSSRGQGQKNIQYF
CDR3 DNA: TGCGCCAGCAGCTCGAGAGGACAGGGACAAAAAAACATTCAGTACTTC

D gene: .
clone size: few
J gene: TRBJ2-1
V gene: TRBV28
CDR3 protein: CASSFIQGYSYNEQFF
CDR3 DNA: TGTGCCAGCAGTTTTATTCAGGGTTACTCCTACAATGAGCAGTTCTTC

D gene: TRBD1
clone size: .
J gene: TRBJ1-1
V gene: TRBV5-1
CDR3 protein: CASSSRTGSTEAFF
CDR3 DNA: TGCGCCAGCAGCTCTCGGACAGGGAGCACTGAAGCTTTCTTT

D gene: .
clone size: .
J gene: TRBJ1-5
V gene: TRBV12-3/TRBV12-4
CDR3 protein: CASSPRGSGNQPQHF
CDR3 DNA: TGTGCCAGCAGCCCCAGGGGTTCGGGCAATCAGCCCCAGCATTTT

D gene: .
clone size: few
J gene: TRBJ2-5
V gene: TRBV20-1
CDR3 protein: CSAQGLRGLGEETQYF
CDR3 DNA: TGCAGTGCTCAGGGCCTCCGGGGGCTAGGGGAGGAGACCCAGTACTTC

D gene: .
clone size: .
J gene: TRBJ2-1
V gene: TRBV5-6
CDR3 protein: CASSIQGSSYNEQFF
CDR3 DNA: TGTGCCAGCAGCATACAGGGAAGCTCCTACAATGAGCAGTTCTTC

D gene: .
clone size: .
J gene: TRBJ1-4
V gene: TRBV7-9
CDR3 protein: CASTLAGGEKLFF
CDR3 DNA: TGTGCCAGCACCCTTGCGGGGGGGGAAAAACTGTTTTTT

D gene: .
clone size: .
J gene: TRBJ2-7
V gene: TRBV7-2
CDR3 protein: CASNSLLYREQYF
CDR3 DNA: TGTGCCAGCAACTCCCTACTATATCGCGAGCAGTACTTC

D gene: .
clone size: .
J gene: TRBJ2-7
V gene: TRBV2
CDR3 protein: CASRRDQYEQYF
CDR3 DNA: TGTGCCAGCAGGCGGGACCAGTACGAGCAGTACTTC

D gene: .
clone size: few
J gene: TRBJ1-4
V gene: TRBV18
CDR3 protein: CASSPYDGGSGEKLFF
CDR3 DNA: TGTGCCAGCTCACCCTACGACGGAGGCTCAGGAGAAAAACTGTTTTTT

D gene: .
clone size: .
J gene: TRBJ2-5
V gene: TRBV9
CDR3 protein: CASSVSLQETQYF
CDR3 DNA: TGTGCCAGCAGCGTATCTCTACAAGAGACCCAGTACTTC

D gene: TRBD1
clone size: .
J gene: TRBJ1-2
V gene: TRBV12-3/TRBV12-4
CDR3 protein: CASSLATGTYTF
CDR3 DNA: TGTGCCAGCAGTTTAGCGACAGGGACCTACACCTTC

D gene: TRBD1
clone size: many
J gene: TRBJ2-7
V gene: TRBV6-2/TRBV6-3
CDR3 protein: CASSGDRDEQYF
CDR3 DNA: TGTGCCAGCAGTGGGGACAGGGACGAGCAGTACTTC

D gene: .
clone size: .
J gene: TRBJ1-2
V gene: TRBV20-1
CDR3 protein: CSARLPWDGYGYTF
CDR3 DNA: TGCAGTGCTAGACTTCCCTGGGACGGCTATGGCTACACCTTC

D gene: .
clone size: once
J gene: TRBJ1-5
V gene: TRBV5-1
CDR3 protein: CASSLDQVDGPQHF
CDR3 DNA: TGCGCCAGCAGCTTGGATCAGGTAGATGGGCCCCAGCATTTT

D gene: .
clone size: .
J gene: TRBJ1-1
V gene: TRBV28
CDR3 protein: CASTWEGLRTEAFF
CDR3 DNA: TGTGCCAGCACCTGGGAGGGTCTTAGGACTGAAGCTTTCTTT

D gene: .
clone size: few
J gene: TRBJ2-1
V gene: TRBV7-2
CDR3 protein: CASSLEGYSYNEQFF
CDR3 DNA: TGTGCCAGCAGCTTAGAGGGCTACTCCTACAATGAGCAGTTCTTC

D gene: .
clone size: .
J gene: TRBJ2-3
V gene: TRBV5-1
CDR3 protein: CASSPTVGGAKTDTQYF
CDR3 DNA: TGCGCCAGCAGCCCAACGGTGGGGGGGGCCAAAACAGATACGCAGTATTTT

D gene: TRBD1
clone size: .
J gene: TRBJ1-2
V gene: TRBV20-1
CDR3 protein: CSARAHRGRVDYGYTF
CDR3 DNA: TGCAGTGCTAGAGCACACAGGGGGCGCGTAGACTATGGCTACACCTTC

D gene: TRBD1
clone size: .
J gene: TRBJ1-1
V gene: TRBV3-1
CDR3 protein: CASSLTKEGARTEAFF
CDR3 DNA: TGTGCCAGCAGTCTCACAAAAGAGGGGGCGAGGACTGAAGCTTTCTTT

D gene: .
clone size: few
J gene: TRBJ2-5
V gene: TRBV5-1
CDR3 protein: CASSPLPGTQETQYF
CDR3 DNA: TGCGCCAGCAGCCCGCTCCCAGGGACCCAAGAGACCCAGTACTTC

D gene: .
clone size: .
J gene: TRBJ2-7
V gene: TRBV20-1
CDR3 protein: CSARDRNRPTYEQYF
CDR3 DNA: TGCAGTGCTAGAGATAGAAACAGACCTACCTACGAGCAGTACTTC

D gene: TRBD1
clone size: .
J gene: TRBJ2-1
V gene: TRBV6-6
CDR3 protein: CASNPDRVSYNEQFF
CDR3 DNA: TGTGCCAGCAACCCCGACAGGGTCTCCTACAATGAGCAGTTCTTC

D gene: TRBD2
clone size: .
J gene: TRBJ2-7
V gene: TRBV15
CDR3 protein: CATSRDMTSGGFYEQYF
CDR3 DNA: TGTGCCACCAGCAGAGATATGACTAGCGGGGGGTTCTACGAGCAGTACTTC